This T cell receptor beta chain was captured in a study of cytomegalovirus exposure and HLA in healthy donors. The germline gives CDR1 SGHNT, CDR2 YYREEE (reference sequence). Germline trimming cut 4 bases from V and 1 base from J; bases unmatched to any gene: 5. The CDR3 runs to 15 residues. A single count supports this clone. Its antigen is undetermined. Study-wide findings and caveats: Altogether, some 160 TCR beta chains were recorded as cytomegalovirus-associated.

Sequencing was performed with immunoSEQ multiplex PCR; in TCRdb, only in-frame clones are kept and a portion is missing. Of about 98,000 clones listed, roughly 87% are singletons. Sequencing was done on a sample of PBMCs. The J gene is TRBJ2-3, the V gene TRBV5-4; the match to TRBD2 covers 8 bases. This sequence was found in a man between 18 and 35 years old in good health and CMV-seropositive. This CDR3 is CASSPGGGGTDTQYF. Here the CDR3 DNA reads TGTGCCAGCAGCCCCGGGGGGGGCGGCACAGATACGCAGTATTTT.